This note documents a single TCR beta chain sequence. Its antigen is not yet known. No per-base quality is available; no much larger clone lies one base away. The CDR3 numbers 14 residues from cysteine through phenylalanine. CDR3 DNA is the only sequence kept; it has 42 bases, read in frame from the first base. V and J are trimmed by 7 bases and 7 bases, and the gene matches miss 9 bases of the junction. The germline V gene provides CDR1 SQVTM and CDR2 ANQGSEA. These data are taken from a study of T-cell reconstitution after alpha-beta-depleted transplantation in children (dated by TCRdb to 2016 to 2017). Context from the whole study: The study quantitatively tracked T-cell immune reconstitution after TCRalphabeta/CD19-depleted allogeneic hematopoietic cell transplantation in children using TCR repertoire profiling.

Results the study describes overall, beyond this receptor: The apparently early alphabetaT-cell count recovery about two months after transplant was reportedly dependent on only several hundred rapidly expanded clones derived from non-depleted graft cells. The frequencies of hyperexpanded clones fell over the following months, and after one year, T-cell counts and TCRbeta diversity were mostly attributed to newly produced T cells. In some patients, the high TCRbeta diversity seen at day 60 was put down to recipient T cells and intrathymic progenitors that had survived conditioning.

Libraries were made using PCR. The listed sequencing device is Illumina HiSeq 2500. TCR libraries were prepared with molecular barcoding, using unique molecular identifiers to normalize TCRbeta repertoire quantification. The public reads were run again by TCRdb, first through fastp at Q25 and then through MiXCR, and only productive beta chains were kept. Here each entry gathers all rows of one CDR3 protein and keeps the most common genes and DNA. The sample data list around 670,000 distinct CDR3 sequences, and approximately 14% of these were observed just once. The top ten clones comprise about 0.79% of the sample. According to the study, the label for this sample's treatment or condition signals: allogeneic hematopoietic cell transplantation with graft depleted of TCRalphabeta T cells and CD19 B cells. The transplant recipients were children given TCRalphabeta/CD19-depleted allogeneic hematopoietic cell grafts.

In this chain, TRBV29-1 is recombined with TRBJ2-1; 11 central nucleotides agree with TRBD2. Material: PBMCs, obtained before TCRalphabeta/CD19-depleted stem cell transplant. The source is a girl aged 2 to 9 with congenital amegakaryocytic thrombocytopenia, due to receive a stem cell transplant. The nucleotide sequence is TGCAGCGCTGTTAGCGGGAGGGCGGGAAATGAGCAGTTCTTC. This encodes CSAVSGRAGNEQFF.